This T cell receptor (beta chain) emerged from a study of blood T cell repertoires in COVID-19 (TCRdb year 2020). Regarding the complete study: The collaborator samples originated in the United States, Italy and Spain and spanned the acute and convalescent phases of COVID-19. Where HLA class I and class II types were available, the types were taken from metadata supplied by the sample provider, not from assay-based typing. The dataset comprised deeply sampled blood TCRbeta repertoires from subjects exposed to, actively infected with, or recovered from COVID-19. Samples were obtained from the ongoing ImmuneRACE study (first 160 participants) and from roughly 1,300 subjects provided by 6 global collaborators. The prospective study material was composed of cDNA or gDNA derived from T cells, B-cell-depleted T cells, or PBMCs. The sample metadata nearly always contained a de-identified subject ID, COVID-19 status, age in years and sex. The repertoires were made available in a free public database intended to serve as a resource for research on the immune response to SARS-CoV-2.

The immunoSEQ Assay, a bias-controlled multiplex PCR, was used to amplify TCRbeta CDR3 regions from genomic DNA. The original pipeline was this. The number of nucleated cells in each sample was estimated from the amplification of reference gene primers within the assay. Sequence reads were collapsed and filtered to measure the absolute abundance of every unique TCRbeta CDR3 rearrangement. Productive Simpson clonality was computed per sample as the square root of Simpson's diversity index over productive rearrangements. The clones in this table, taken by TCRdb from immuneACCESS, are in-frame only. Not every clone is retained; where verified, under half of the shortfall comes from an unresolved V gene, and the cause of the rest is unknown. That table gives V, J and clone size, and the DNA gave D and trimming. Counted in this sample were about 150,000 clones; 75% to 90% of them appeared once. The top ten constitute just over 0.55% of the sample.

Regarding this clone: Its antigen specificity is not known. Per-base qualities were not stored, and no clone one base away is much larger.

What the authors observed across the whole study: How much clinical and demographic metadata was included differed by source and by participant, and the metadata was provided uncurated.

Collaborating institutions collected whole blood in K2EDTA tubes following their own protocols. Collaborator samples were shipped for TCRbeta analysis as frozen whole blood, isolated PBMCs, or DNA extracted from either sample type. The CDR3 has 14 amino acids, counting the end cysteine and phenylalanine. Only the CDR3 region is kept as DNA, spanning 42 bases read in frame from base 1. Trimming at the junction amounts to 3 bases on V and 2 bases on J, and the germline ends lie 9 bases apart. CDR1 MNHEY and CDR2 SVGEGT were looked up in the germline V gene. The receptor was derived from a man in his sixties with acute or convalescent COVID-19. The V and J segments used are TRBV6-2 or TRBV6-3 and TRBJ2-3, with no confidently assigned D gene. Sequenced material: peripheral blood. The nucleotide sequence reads TGTGCCAGCAGTTATAACCGGGTCACAGATACGCAGTATTTT. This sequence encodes CASSYNRVTDTQYF.